Listed below are T cell receptor beta chains from one sample, sequenced in a study of T cells in localized non-small cell lung cancer. Some clones are missing from TCRdb's copy, which holds only in-frame ones; the method was immunoSEQ multiplex PCR. Here the sample spans 26,000 or so clones, 80% to 90% being singletons. This specimen was peripheral blood, taken before any cancer treatment. The receptors stem from a male donor at least 60 years old with stage I lung adenocarcinoma. The CDR3 runs from the conserved cysteine through the conserved F or W. Each record gives: J gene, D gene, CDR3 length, V gene, clone size, CDR3 DNA, CDR3 protein. D genes are given only for firm matches. Clone size is given for some rows only: seen once, a few or many times, or a class if the clone is expanded.

J gene: TRBJ1-5
D gene: -
CDR3 length: 16
V gene: TRBV7-8
clone size: -
CDR3 DNA: TGTGCCAGCACTCCCTCAGAGGGATATAGCAATCAGCCCCAGCATTTT
CDR3 protein: CASTPSEGYSNQPQHF

J gene: TRBJ1-2
D gene: TRBD1
CDR3 length: 15
V gene: TRBV19
clone size: -
CDR3 DNA: TGTGCCAGTAGTACCCAGACAGGGGGCGGACGTGGCTACACCTTC
CDR3 protein: CASSTQTGGGRGYTF

J gene: TRBJ1-6
D gene: -
CDR3 length: 15
V gene: TRBV14
clone size: -
CDR3 DNA: TGTGCCAGCAGCCAAGATGGGCGGCCTAATTCACCCCTCCACTTT
CDR3 protein: CASSQDGRPNSPLHF

J gene: TRBJ1-2
D gene: -
CDR3 length: 15
V gene: TRBV19
clone size: -
CDR3 DNA: TGTGCCAGTAGTATTAATCGGTCAGTACCTTATGGCTACACCTTC
CDR3 protein: CASSINRSVPYGYTF

J gene: TRBJ2-2
D gene: -
CDR3 length: 16
V gene: TRBV5-1
clone size: -
CDR3 DNA: TGCGCCAGCAGCTGGGGATTGGACACGAACACCGGGGAGCTGTTTTTT
CDR3 protein: CASSWGLDTNTGELFF

J gene: TRBJ1-2
D gene: -
CDR3 length: 12
V gene: TRBV5-5
clone size: once
CDR3 DNA: TGTGCCAGCAGCTCTTCAAATTATGGCTACACCTTC
CDR3 protein: CASSSSNYGYTF

J gene: TRBJ2-4
D gene: -
CDR3 length: 18
V gene: TRBV9
clone size: -
CDR3 DNA: TGTGCCAGCAGCCAAAGCCATCATGGGGGGATAGCCAAAAACATTCAGTACTTC
CDR3 protein: CASSQSHHGGIAKNIQYF

J gene: TRBJ2-2
D gene: TRBD2
CDR3 length: 16
V gene: TRBV5-1
clone size: -
CDR3 DNA: TGCGCCAGCAGCCCAACGGGGGGGCTGTCGTCCGGGGAGCTGTTTTTT
CDR3 protein: CASSPTGGLSSGELFF

J gene: TRBJ2-2
D gene: -
CDR3 length: 13
V gene: TRBV19
clone size: -
CDR3 DNA: TGTGCCAGTAGTATATTAAACACCGGGGAGCTGTTTTTT
CDR3 protein: CASSILNTGELFF

J gene: TRBJ2-5
D gene: TRBD2
CDR3 length: 15
V gene: TRBV6-6
clone size: -
CDR3 DNA: TGTGCCAGCAGCTGGCGGGGGGGGAGGGAAGAGACCCAGTACTTC
CDR3 protein: CASSWRGGREETQYF

J gene: TRBJ2-5
D gene: -
CDR3 length: 13
V gene: TRBV7-2
clone size: -
CDR3 DNA: TGTGCCAGCAGTGGGGGAGGATTAGAGACCCAGTACTTC
CDR3 protein: CASSGGGLETQYF

J gene: TRBJ2-7
D gene: TRBD2
CDR3 length: 15
V gene: TRBV19
clone size: -
CDR3 DNA: TGTGCCAGTAGTATTATAGAGGGGACTATCTACGAGCAGTACTTC
CDR3 protein: CASSIIEGTIYEQYF

J gene: TRBJ1-1
D gene: -
CDR3 length: 14
V gene: TRBV19
clone size: few
CDR3 DNA: TGTGCCAGCCAAGGGGCTGGGAGGAACACTGAAGCTTTCTTT
CDR3 protein: CASQGAGRNTEAFF

J gene: TRBJ2-7
D gene: TRBD2
CDR3 length: 14
V gene: TRBV4-2
clone size: -
CDR3 DNA: TGTGCCAGCAGCCAAGACGGGGGGGGTTACGAGCAGTACTTC
CDR3 protein: CASSQDGGGYEQYF

J gene: TRBJ1-4
D gene: -
CDR3 length: 16
V gene: TRBV7-6
clone size: -
CDR3 DNA: TGTGCCAGCAGCTTAGGGGGAACGGTGGGGAATGAAAAACTGTTTTTT
CDR3 protein: CASSLGGTVGNEKLFF

J gene: TRBJ2-2
D gene: -
CDR3 length: 15
V gene: TRBV9
clone size: -
CDR3 DNA: TGTGCCAGCAGGTCCCCGGGCGGGAACACCGGGGAGCTGTTTTTT
CDR3 protein: CASRSPGGNTGELFF

J gene: TRBJ2-2
D gene: TRBD1
CDR3 length: 19
V gene: TRBV9
clone size: once
CDR3 DNA: TGTGCCAGCAGCCCGTGGGGGAGACCCGGGACAGTGAACACCGGGGAGCTGTTTTTT
CDR3 protein: CASSPWGRPGTVNTGELFF

J gene: TRBJ1-4
D gene: -
CDR3 length: 15
V gene: TRBV7-9
clone size: once
CDR3 DNA: TGTGCCAGCAGCTTTCTGACTGCAACTAATGAAAAACTGTTTTTT
CDR3 protein: CASSFLTATNEKLFF

J gene: TRBJ2-6
D gene: -
CDR3 length: 13
V gene: TRBV29-1
clone size: once
CDR3 DNA: TGCAGCGTTGACCTCTCTGGGGCCAACGTCCTGACTTTC
CDR3 protein: CSVDLSGANVLTF

J gene: TRBJ1-2
D gene: -
CDR3 length: 15
V gene: TRBV29-1
clone size: -
CDR3 DNA: TGCAGCGTTGGTTGGGGGGTTTGGGGCTCAGATGGCTACACCTTC
CDR3 protein: CSVGWGVWGSDGYTF

J gene: TRBJ1-1
D gene: -
CDR3 length: 13
V gene: TRBV5-4
clone size: few
CDR3 DNA: TGTGCCAGCAGCTGGGAGATTAACACTGAAGCTTTCTTT
CDR3 protein: CASSWEINTEAFF

J gene: TRBJ2-3
D gene: TRBD2
CDR3 length: 13
V gene: TRBV30
clone size: -
CDR3 DNA: TGTGCCTGGAGTAGTAGCGGGACCGATACGCAGTATTTT
CDR3 protein: CAWSSSGTDTQYF

J gene: TRBJ2-7
D gene: -
CDR3 length: 14
V gene: TRBV15
clone size: -
CDR3 DNA: TGTGCCACCAGCGTCGGGCGGGGGCTCGACGAGCAGTACTTC
CDR3 protein: CATSVGRGLDEQYF

J gene: TRBJ1-6
D gene: -
CDR3 length: 13
V gene: TRBV27
clone size: -
CDR3 DNA: TGTGCCAGCAGTCTCCCCGGAAATTCACCCCTCCACTTT
CDR3 protein: CASSLPGNSPLHF

J gene: TRBJ1-1
D gene: -
CDR3 length: 11
V gene: TRBV20-1
clone size: -
CDR3 DNA: TGCAGTGCTAGGGGGAACACTGAAGCTTTCTTT
CDR3 protein: CSARGNTEAFF

J gene: TRBJ2-5
D gene: -
CDR3 length: 9
V gene: TRBV10-1
clone size: -
CDR3 DNA: TGCGCCAGCATTACCCGGCAGTACTTC
CDR3 protein: CASITRQYF

J gene: TRBJ2-7
D gene: TRBD2
CDR3 length: 15
V gene: TRBV27
clone size: -
CDR3 DNA: TGTGCCAGCAGTAGGACTAGCGGGGGCTCCTACGAGCAGTACTTC
CDR3 protein: CASSRTSGGSYEQYF

J gene: TRBJ2-3
D gene: -
CDR3 length: 14
V gene: TRBV28
clone size: few
CDR3 DNA: TGTGCCAGCTACCAGGGAATCTTCACAGATACGCAGTATTTT
CDR3 protein: CASYQGIFTDTQYF

J gene: TRBJ2-5
D gene: TRBD1
CDR3 length: 14
V gene: TRBV19
clone size: -
CDR3 DNA: TGTGCCAGTAGGCAGCCAGGGGGCTTAGAGACCCAGTACTTC
CDR3 protein: CASRQPGGLETQYF

J gene: TRBJ1-2
D gene: -
CDR3 length: 13
V gene: TRBV15
clone size: -
CDR3 DNA: TGTGCCACCAGCACCCCGTCCTTTTATGGCTACACCTTC
CDR3 protein: CATSTPSFYGYTF

J gene: TRBJ1-3
D gene: -
CDR3 length: 14
V gene: TRBV30
clone size: -
CDR3 DNA: TGTGCCTGGAGTGAGACTACAGCTGGAAACACCATATATTTT
CDR3 protein: CAWSETTAGNTIYF

J gene: TRBJ1-5
D gene: -
CDR3 length: 14
V gene: TRBV11-1
clone size: -
CDR3 DNA: TGTGCCAGCAGCTTAAGTCAGGGCAATCAGCCCCAGCATTTT
CDR3 protein: CASSLSQGNQPQHF

J gene: TRBJ1-6
D gene: -
CDR3 length: 14
V gene: TRBV5-1
clone size: -
CDR3 DNA: TGCGCCAGCAGCTTAACAGGGCGGAGCTCACCCCTCCACTTT
CDR3 protein: CASSLTGRSSPLHF

J gene: TRBJ2-3
D gene: -
CDR3 length: 16
V gene: TRBV9
clone size: -
CDR3 DNA: TGTGCCAGCAGCCCTCGAGGCAGGGGAACCCCAGATACGCAGTATTTT
CDR3 protein: CASSPRGRGTPDTQYF

J gene: TRBJ1-1
D gene: -
CDR3 length: 14
V gene: TRBV28
clone size: -
CDR3 DNA: TGTGCCAGCATCGGGGGTACGATCCTCACTGAAGCTTTCTTT
CDR3 protein: CASIGGTILTEAFF